Listed below are T cell receptor beta chains from one sample, sequenced in a study of cytomegalovirus exposure and HLA in healthy donors. The repertoire was sequenced with immunoSEQ multiplex PCR; TCRdb's copy has only in-frame clones and lacks some. The sample consists of 150,000 to 200,000 clones, roughly 89% of them appearing once. The sample comprised PBMCs. These receptors were obtained from a woman aged 30 to 39 in good health and CMV-seronegative. CDR3s include the opening cysteine and the closing phenylalanine or tryptophan. D genes are given only for firm matches. Size is stated for part of the rows, as once, few or many counts, or as a class when the clone is expanded.

clone_size j_call v_call d_call cdr3_aa cdr3_nt
. TRBJ2-7 TRBV15 TRBD2 CATSRLAGGNYEQYF TGTGCCACCAGCAGACTAGCGGGGGGGAACTACGAGCAGTACTTC
. TRBJ2-1 TRBV19 . CASSSAGAGRYNEQFF TGTGCCAGTAGTTCCGCGGGGGCGGGCAGGTACAATGAGCAGTTCTTC
. TRBJ2-2 TRBV29-1 TRBD1 CSVVGGTGAAGELFF TGCAGCGTTGTGGGTGGGACAGGGGCGGCCGGGGAGCTGTTTTTT
. TRBJ2-6 TRBV23-1 TRBD1 CASRDDRAGANVLTF TGCGCCAGCAGGGACGACAGGGCTGGGGCCAACGTCCTGACTTTC
once TRBJ2-5 TRBV9 TRBD2 CASSRGGQETQYF TGTGCCAGCTCACGGGGGGGCCAAGAGACCCAGTACTTC
. TRBJ2-3 TRBV5-1 . CASSGRDRGMDYTQYF TGCGCCAGCAGCGGTCGGGATCGGGGGATGGACTATACGCAGTATTTT
. TRBJ1-1 TRBV4-1 . CASSQDPSGYTEAFF TGCGCCAGCAGCCAAGATCCCTCCGGGTACACTGAAGCTTTCTTT
. TRBJ2-7 TRBV6-1 TRBD2 CATNPLAGGIDEQYF TGTGCCACAAATCCCCTAGCGGGGGGGATTGACGAGCAGTACTTC
once TRBJ1-1 TRBV7-9 . CASRWPYTEAFF TGTGCCAGCAGATGGCCCTACACTGAAGCTTTCTTT
. TRBJ2-3 TRBV11-2 . CASSFGGIGTDTQYF TGTGCCAGCAGCTTTGGCGGGATAGGCACAGATACGCAGTATTTT
. TRBJ1-3 TRBV5-5 . CASSSTGSGNTIYF TGTGCCAGCAGCTCGACAGGCTCTGGAAACACCATATATTTT
. TRBJ2-5 TRBV27 . CASRTLGGVIGETQYF TGTGCCAGCAGAACGCTCGGGGGAGTAATCGGAGAGACCCAGTACTTC
once TRBJ1-1 TRBV5-8 . CASSFYRDLNTEAFF TGTGCCAGCAGCTTTTACAGGGACCTGAACACTGAAGCTTTCTTT
. TRBJ1-5 TRBV18 . CASSPGTLNQPQHF TGTGCCAGCTCTCCGGGGACTTTAAATCAGCCCCAGCATTTT
. TRBJ2-1 TRBV7-7 . CASSSEDNEQFF TGTGCCAGCAGCTCGGAGGACAATGAGCAGTTCTTC
. TRBJ1-2 TRBV6-1 TRBD1 CASRTGLNYGYTF TGTGCCAGCAGGACAGGGCTTAACTATGGCTACACCTTC
. TRBJ2-7 TRBV30 . CAWSQEGRTYEQYF TGTGCCTGGAGTCAGGAGGGTCGTACCTACGAGCAGTACTTC
. TRBJ2-2 TRBV6-5 TRBD1 CASSLDRANTGELFF TGTGCCAGCAGTCTGGACAGGGCGAACACCGGGGAGCTGTTTTTT
. TRBJ1-2 TRBV27 . CASSRGNYGYTF TGTGCCAGCAGCCGGGGGAACTATGGCTACACCTTC
. TRBJ2-7 TRBV11-2 . CASTVSRGAYEQYF TGTGCCAGCACCGTCTCCAGGGGTGCCTACGAGCAGTACTTC
once TRBJ2-7 TRBV5-6 TRBD1 CASSTPRQGRLEQYF TGTGCCAGCAGCACTCCCCGACAGGGGAGGCTCGAGCAGTACTTC
. TRBJ1-2 TRBV27 . CASSFGFDSYGYTF TGTGCCAGCAGTTTCGGTTTTGACAGTTATGGCTACACCTTC
. TRBJ1-2 TRBV2 TRBD1 CASSGDRVEGYTF TGTGCCAGCAGTGGGGACAGGGTAGAGGGCTACACCTTC
. TRBJ2-2 TRBV5-8 TRBD2 CASSLLAGGLNTGELFF TGTGCCAGCAGCTTGTTAGCGGGGGGATTGAACACCGGGGAGCTGTTTTTT
. TRBJ1-2 TRBV18 . CASSQNRETNYGYTF TGTGCCAGCTCACAGAACAGGGAAACTAACTATGGCTACACCTTC
. TRBJ1-2 TRBV5-4 . CASSPFWPNYGYTF TGTGCCAGCAGCCCATTCTGGCCCAACTATGGCTACACCTTC
. TRBJ1-1 TRBV11-2 TRBD1 CASSLRGDSKAFF TGTGCCAGCAGCTTACGTGGGGACAGTAAAGCTTTCTTT
. TRBJ1-1 TRBV5-1 . CASSPYGESNTEAFF TGCGCCAGCAGTCCCTACGGAGAGAGCAACACTGAAGCTTTCTTT
. TRBJ2-1 TRBV5-1 . CASSFLGASSYNEQFF TGCGCCAGCAGCTTTTTGGGGGCAAGCTCCTACAATGAGCAGTTCTTC
. TRBJ2-3 TRBV30 TRBD1 CAWSRRGQDTQYF TGTGCCTGGAGTCGCAGGGGGCAAGATACGCAGTATTTT
. TRBJ2-7 TRBV5-4 . CASSLGGQYEQYF TGTGCCAGCAGCTTGGGAGGACAGTACGAGCAGTACTTC
. TRBJ1-4 TRBV6-1 TRBD1 CASSESGTGGGMGKKLFF TGTGCCAGCAGTGAATCCGGGACAGGTGGAGGGATGGGAAAAAAACTGTTTTTT
. TRBJ1-2 TRBV28 . CASSRLGQTGGYTF TGTGCCAGCAGTCGATTGGGACAAACTGGTGGCTACACCTTC
. TRBJ1-5 TRBV4-2 . CASSQEDGHSNQPQHF TGTGCCAGCAGCCAAGAGGACGGACATAGCAATCAGCCCCAGCATTTT
. TRBJ1-1 TRBV7-6 . CASSLDRGSEAFF TGTGCCAGCAGCTTAGATAGGGGGTCTGAAGCTTTCTTT
. TRBJ2-7 TRBV23-1 TRBD1 CASSRDRGLREQYF TGCGCCAGCAGTCGGGACAGGGGGCTGAGGGAGCAGTACTTC
. TRBJ1-2 TRBV19 . CASQVDYGYTF TGTGCCAGTCAGGTGGACTATGGCTACACCTTC
. TRBJ2-7 TRBV19 . CASSIGGGSSYEQYF TGTGCCAGTAGTATAGGCGGAGGGAGCTCCTACGAGCAGTACTTC
. TRBJ1-2 TRBV19 TRBD1 CASSIGSQGAFFYGYTF TGTGCCAGTAGTATTGGATCACAGGGGGCGTTTTTCTATGGCTACACCTTC
. TRBJ2-7 TRBV10-3 . CAISGGQTSSSAYEQYF TGTGCCATCAGTGGGGGGCAGACTTCTTCGAGTGCCTACGAGCAGTACTTC
. TRBJ1-1 TRBV5-6 . CASSLAGFYTEAFF TGTGCCAGCAGCTTGGCAGGGTTTTACACTGAAGCTTTCTTT
. TRBJ1-1 TRBV5-1 . CASSLRVNTEAFF TGCGCCAGCAGCTTGAGAGTGAACACTGAAGCTTTCTTT
. TRBJ2-3 TRBV9 . CASSNSGRTDTQYF TGTGCCAGCAGCAACTCGGGGAGAACAGATACGCAGTATTTT
once TRBJ1-2 TRBV15 TRBD1 CATSRDRDRGFEGYTF TGTGCCACCAGCAGAGATCGCGACAGGGGGTTCGAGGGCTACACCTTC
. TRBJ2-1 TRBV5-6 TRBD2 CASSLLAGGHNEQFF TGTGCCAGCAGCCTGCTAGCGGGGGGACACAATGAGCAGTTCTTC